This T cell receptor (beta chain) was identified during a study of shared clonotypes between healthy human individuals. Study-wide context: Per-donor plates numbered three CD4 naive, three CD4 memory, two CD8 naive and one CD8 memory.

Libraries were prepared by immunoSEQ multiplex PCR; TCRdb keeps only in-frame clonotypes and omits some of them. The data show hundreds of thousands of clones, about 74% seen once. V was clipped by 10 bases and J by 2 bases; unmatched bases: 8. Germline V lookup: CDR1 KGHSH, CDR2 LQKENI. The CDR3 totals 14 residues. Sequenced: memory CD4+ T cells sorted from blood. Subset of the sample: CD45RA-negative fraction. J is TRBJ2-7 and V is TRBV18; TRBD2 matches 10 bases. The TCR sequence derives from a man aged 30-40 years in good health. CDR3 in amino acids: CATKGTSATYEQYF. In DNA form, the CDR3 reads TGTGCCACCAAGGGGACTAGCGCTACCTACGAGCAGTACTTC.